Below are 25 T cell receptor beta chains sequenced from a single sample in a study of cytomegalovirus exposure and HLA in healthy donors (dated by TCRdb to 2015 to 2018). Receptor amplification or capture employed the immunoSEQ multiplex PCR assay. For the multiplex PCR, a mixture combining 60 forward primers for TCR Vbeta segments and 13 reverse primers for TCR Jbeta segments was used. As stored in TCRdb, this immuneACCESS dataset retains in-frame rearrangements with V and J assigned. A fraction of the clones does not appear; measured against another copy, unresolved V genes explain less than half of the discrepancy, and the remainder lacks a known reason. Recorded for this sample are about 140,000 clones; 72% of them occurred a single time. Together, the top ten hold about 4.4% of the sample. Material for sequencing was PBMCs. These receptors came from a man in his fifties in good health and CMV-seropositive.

The CDR3 spells CASSAWDSRGTEAFF. CDR3 DNA sequence: TGTGCCAGCAGTGCCTGGGACAGCCGCGGCACTGAAGCTTTCTTT. The rearrangement uses TRBV25-1 and TRBJ1-1; 7 bases are a match to TRBD1. The CDR3 sequence is 15 residues long. Losses at the gene ends were 4 bases for V and 4 bases for J; bases not matched to a gene: 9. From germline, CDR1 is MGHDK and CDR2 SYGVNS.

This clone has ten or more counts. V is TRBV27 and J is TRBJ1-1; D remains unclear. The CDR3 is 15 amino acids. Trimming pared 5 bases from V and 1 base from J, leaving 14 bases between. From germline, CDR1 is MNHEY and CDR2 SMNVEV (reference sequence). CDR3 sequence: CASSPERARNTEAFF. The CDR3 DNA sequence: TGTGCCAGCAGTCCTGAGAGGGCCAGGAACACTGAAGCTTTCTTT.

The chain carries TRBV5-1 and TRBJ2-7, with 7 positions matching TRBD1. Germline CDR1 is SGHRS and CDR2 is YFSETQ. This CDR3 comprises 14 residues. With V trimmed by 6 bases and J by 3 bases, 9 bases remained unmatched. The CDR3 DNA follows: TGCGCCAGCAACTCCGGGACAGAAAACTACGAGCAGTACTTC. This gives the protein CASNSGTENYEQYF. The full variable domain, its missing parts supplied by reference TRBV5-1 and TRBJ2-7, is KAGVTQTPRYLIKTRGQQVTLSCSPISGHRSVSWYQQTPGQGLQFLFEYFSETQRNKGNFPGRFSGRQFSNSRSEMNVSTLELGDSALYLCASNSGTENYEQYFGPGTRLTVT.

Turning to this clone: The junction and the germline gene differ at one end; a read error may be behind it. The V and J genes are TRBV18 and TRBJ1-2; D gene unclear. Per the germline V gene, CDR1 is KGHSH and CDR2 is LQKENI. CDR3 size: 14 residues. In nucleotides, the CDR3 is TGTGCCAGCTCACCCACCGAGTCTAAATATGGCTACACCTTC. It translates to CASSPTESKYGYTF.

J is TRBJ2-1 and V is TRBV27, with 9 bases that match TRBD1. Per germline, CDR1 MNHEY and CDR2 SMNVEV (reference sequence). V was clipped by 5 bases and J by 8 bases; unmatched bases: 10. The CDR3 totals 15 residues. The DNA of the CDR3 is TGTGCCAGCAGTGGGACCGGGACAGGGATGGATGAGCAGTTCTTC. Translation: CASSGTGTGMDEQFF.

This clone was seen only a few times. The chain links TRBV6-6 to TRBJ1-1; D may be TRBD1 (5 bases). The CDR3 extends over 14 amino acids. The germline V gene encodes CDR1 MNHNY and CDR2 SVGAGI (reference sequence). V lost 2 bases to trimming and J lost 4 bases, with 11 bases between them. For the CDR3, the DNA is TGTGCCAGCAGTTACGGGGCCGGGGGCACTGAAGCTTTCTTT. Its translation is CASSYGAGGTEAFF.

In nucleotides, the CDR3 is TGCGCCAGCAGCCAAGAGCAGACAGTCAACACTGAAGCTTTCTTT. Its translation: CASSQEQTVNTEAFF. The V and J genes are TRBV4-3 and TRBJ1-1; D is possibly TRBD1 (5 bases). The CDR3 spans 15 residues. The germline V gene has CDR1 LGHNA and CDR2 YSLEER. Trimming pared 0 bases from V and 2 bases from J, leaving 10 bases between.

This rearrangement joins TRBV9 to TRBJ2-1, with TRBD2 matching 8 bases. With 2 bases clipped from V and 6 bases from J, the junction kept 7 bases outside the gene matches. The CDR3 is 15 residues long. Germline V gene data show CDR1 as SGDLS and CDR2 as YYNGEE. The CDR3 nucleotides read TGTGCCAGCAGCGTTCGGCCCGCGGGGGGCAATGAGCAGTTCTTC. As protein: CASSVRPAGGNEQFF.

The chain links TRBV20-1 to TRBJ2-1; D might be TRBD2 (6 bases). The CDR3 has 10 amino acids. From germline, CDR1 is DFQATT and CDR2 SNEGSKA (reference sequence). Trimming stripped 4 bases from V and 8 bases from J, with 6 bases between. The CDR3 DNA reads TGCAGTGCTACGGGGGATGAGCAGTTCTTC. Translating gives CSATGDEQFF.

Here the CDR3 reads CASSEGRGNPHEQYF. Here the CDR3 DNA reads TGTGCCAGCAGTGAAGGAAGGGGAAATCCCCACGAGCAGTACTTC. The chain carries TRBV6-1 and TRBJ2-7; a weak D match, TRBD1 (5 bases). Germline lookup yields CDR1 MNHNS and CDR2 SASEGT. V was trimmed by 1 base and J by 5 bases, leaving 15 bases between them. The CDR3 spans 15 residues.

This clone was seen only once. The CDR3 sequence is CASTGGTEAFF. In nucleotides, the CDR3 is TGTGCCAGCACCGGAGGCACTGAAGCTTTCTTT. The genes are TRBV27 and TRBJ1-1; D unclear. Germline assignment: CDR1 MNHEY and CDR2 SMNVEV (reference sequence). Trimming pared 7 bases from V and 4 bases from J, leaving 7 bases between. This CDR3 is 11 amino acids long.

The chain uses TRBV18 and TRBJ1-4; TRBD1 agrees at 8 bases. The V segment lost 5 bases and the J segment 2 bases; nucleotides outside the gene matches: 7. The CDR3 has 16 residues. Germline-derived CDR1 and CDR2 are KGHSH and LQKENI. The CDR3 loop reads CASSSNRDRTNEKLFF. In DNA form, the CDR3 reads TGTGCCAGCTCATCGAACCGGGACAGGACTAATGAAAAACTGTTTTTT.

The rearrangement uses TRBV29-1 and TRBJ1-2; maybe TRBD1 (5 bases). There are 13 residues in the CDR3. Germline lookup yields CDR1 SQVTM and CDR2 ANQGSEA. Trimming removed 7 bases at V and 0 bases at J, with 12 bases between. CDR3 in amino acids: CSAWTSANYGYTF. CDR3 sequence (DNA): TGCAGCGCCTGGACATCAGCTAACTATGGCTACACCTTC.

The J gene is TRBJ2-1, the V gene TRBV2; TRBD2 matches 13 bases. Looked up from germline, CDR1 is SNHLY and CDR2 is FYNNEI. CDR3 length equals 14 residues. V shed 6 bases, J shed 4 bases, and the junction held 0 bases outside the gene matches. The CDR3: CASRGLAGYNEQFF. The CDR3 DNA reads TGTGCCAGCAGGGGACTAGCGGGGTACAATGAGCAGTTCTTC.

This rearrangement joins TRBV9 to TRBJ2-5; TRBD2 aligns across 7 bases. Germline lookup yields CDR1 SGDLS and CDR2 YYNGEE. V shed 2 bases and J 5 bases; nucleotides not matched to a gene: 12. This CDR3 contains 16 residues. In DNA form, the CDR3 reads TGTGCCAGCAGCGTCTTGGCGGGAGCGGGAAGGGAGACCCAGTACTTC. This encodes CASSVLAGAGRETQYF. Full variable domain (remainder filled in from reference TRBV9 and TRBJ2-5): DSGVTQTPKHLITATGQRVTLRCSPRSGDLSVYWYQQSLDQGLQFLIQYYNGEERAKGNILERFSAQQFPDLHSELNLSSLELGDSALYFCASSVLAGAGRETQYFGPGTRLLVL.

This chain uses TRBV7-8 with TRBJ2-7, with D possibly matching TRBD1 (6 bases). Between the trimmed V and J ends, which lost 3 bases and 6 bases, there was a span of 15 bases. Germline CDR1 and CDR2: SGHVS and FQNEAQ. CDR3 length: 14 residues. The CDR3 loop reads CASSFPGTTTEQYF. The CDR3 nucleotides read TGTGCCAGCAGCTTCCCCGGGACAACGACCGAGCAGTACTTC.

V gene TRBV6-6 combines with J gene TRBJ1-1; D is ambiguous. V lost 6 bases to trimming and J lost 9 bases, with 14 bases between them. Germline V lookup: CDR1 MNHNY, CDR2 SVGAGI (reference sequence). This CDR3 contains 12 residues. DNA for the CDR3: TGTGCCAGCAGCTTTACGGCGGGGAAAGCTTTCTTT. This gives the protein CASSFTAGKAFF.

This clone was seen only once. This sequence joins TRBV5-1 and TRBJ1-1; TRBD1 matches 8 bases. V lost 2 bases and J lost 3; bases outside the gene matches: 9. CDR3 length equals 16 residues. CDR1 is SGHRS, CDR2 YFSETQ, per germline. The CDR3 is CASSLDGQGGYTEAFF. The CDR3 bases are TGCGCCAGCAGCTTAGATGGACAGGGAGGTTACACTGAAGCTTTCTTT.

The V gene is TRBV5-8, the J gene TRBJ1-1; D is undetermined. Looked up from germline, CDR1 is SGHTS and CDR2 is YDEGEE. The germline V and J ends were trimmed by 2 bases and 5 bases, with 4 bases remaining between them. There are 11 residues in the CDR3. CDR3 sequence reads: CASSFRTEAFF. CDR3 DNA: TGTGCCAGCAGCTTTCGTACTGAAGCTTTCTTT. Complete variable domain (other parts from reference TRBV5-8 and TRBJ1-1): EAGVTQSPTHLIKTRGQQATLRCSPISGHTSVYWYQQALGLGLQFLLWYDEGEERNRGNFPPRFSGRQFPNYSSELNVNALELEDSALYLCASSFRTEAFFGQGTRLTVV.

CDR3 residues: CASSLAAAPGDTQYF. Written as DNA, the CDR3 is TGCGCCAGCAGCTTGGCCGCAGCCCCGGGAGATACGCAGTATTTT. The genes are TRBV5-1 and TRBJ2-3; D is unresolved. The germline V and J ends were trimmed by 0 bases and 5 bases, with 13 bases remaining between them. The length of the CDR3 is 15 residues. In germline, CDR1 is SGHRS, CDR2 YFSETQ.

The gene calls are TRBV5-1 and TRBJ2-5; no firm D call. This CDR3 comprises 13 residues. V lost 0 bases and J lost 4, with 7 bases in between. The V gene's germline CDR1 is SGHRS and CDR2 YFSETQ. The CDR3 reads CASSLVLGETQYF. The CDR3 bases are TGCGCCAGCAGCTTGGTCCTCGGAGAGACCCAGTACTTC.

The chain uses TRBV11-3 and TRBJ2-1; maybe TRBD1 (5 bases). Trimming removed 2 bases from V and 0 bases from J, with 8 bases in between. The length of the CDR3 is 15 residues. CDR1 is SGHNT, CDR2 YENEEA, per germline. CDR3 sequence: CASSLQGSSYNEQFF. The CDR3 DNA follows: TGTGCCAGCAGCTTACAGGGCTCCTCCTACAATGAGCAGTTCTTC.

CDR3 loop: CASSVDRAHTDTQYF. CDR3 bases: TGTGCCAGCAGCGTAGACAGGGCACACACAGATACGCAGTATTTT. This sequence joins TRBV9 and TRBJ2-3; possible D gene TRBD1, 6 bases. V gave up 0 bases and J gave up 2 bases, with 10 bases separating them. Germline V gives CDR1 SGDLS, CDR2 YYNGEE. The CDR3 is 15 amino acids.

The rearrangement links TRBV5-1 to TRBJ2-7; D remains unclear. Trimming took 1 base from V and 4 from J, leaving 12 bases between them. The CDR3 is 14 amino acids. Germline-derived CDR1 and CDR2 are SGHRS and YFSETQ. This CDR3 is CASSLSVSAYEQYF. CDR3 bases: TGCGCCAGCAGCTTGAGCGTCTCCGCGTACGAGCAGTACTTC.

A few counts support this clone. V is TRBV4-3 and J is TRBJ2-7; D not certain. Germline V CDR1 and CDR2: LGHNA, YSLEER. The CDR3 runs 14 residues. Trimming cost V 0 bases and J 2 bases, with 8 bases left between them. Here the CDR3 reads CASSQDSGPYEQYF. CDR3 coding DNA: TGCGCCAGCAGCCAAGATTCTGGGCCCTACGAGCAGTACTTC.